Described below is a single TCR beta chain sequence and its context. Its specificity is unknown. Primed by a sample-barcoded 5' primer and a J-beta primer mix, a second PCR proceeded for 7 to 11 cycles. TCRdb used MiXCR to reprocess the 5' RACE reads, holding one entry per CDR3 protein. The sample has roughly 500,000 distinct CDR3 sequences, 27% seen once; the top ten hold about 18%. V was cut by 3 bases and J by 1 base, with 10 bases left in between. The CDR3 covers 14 residues. Germline V gene data show CDR1 as SGHRS and CDR2 as YFSETQ. Healthy Caucasians from Russia aged roughly 6 to 95 served as donors. Investigators took 9.5 to 10 milliliters of peripheral blood from every donor. The data were taken from a study of blood T cells in healthy people across ages. Broader study findings: Getting older went along with TCR beta diversity per million T cells dropping roughly linearly.

This chain joins TRBV5-1 and TRBJ1-1; no firm D call. The TCR originated in a woman aged 70 to 79 in good health. What was sequenced was blood. In DNA, the CDR3 is TGCGCCAGCAGCTCTGACCAAGGGAACACTGAAGCTTTCTTT. Translating it yields CASSSDQGNTEAFF. The full variable domain, completed using reference TRBV5-1 and TRBJ1-1, is KAGVTQTPRYLIKTRGQQVTLSCSPISGHRSVSWYQQTPGQGLQFLFEYFSETQRNKGNFPGRFSGRQFSNSRSEMNVSTLELGDSALYLCASSSDQGNTEAFFGQGTRLTVV.